This TCR beta chain was captured in a study of blood T cell repertoires in COVID-19. Overall study context: Acute and convalescent COVID-19 samples came from the United States, Italy and Spain.

Per the study methods: Reference gene primer amplification yielded estimated nucleated cell counts. Assay used: immunoSEQ multiplex PCR; TCRdb lists only in-frame clones, some missing. The DNA gave D and trimming, while V, J and clone size come from that table. The table includes around 81,000 clones, 80% detected once. The V end was cut by 10 bases, the J end by 0 bases, with 7 bases between. The length of the CDR3 is 12 residues. The germline V gene has CDR1 MDHEN and CDR2 SYDVKM. The sequencing input was peripheral blood. The V and J genes are TRBV28 and TRBJ2-1; D is uncertain. The source is a human donor in a cohort sampled during active COVID-19. The DNA for the CDR3 is TGTGCCACCAAATCCTCCTACAATGAGCAGTTCTTC. This encodes CATKSSYNEQFF.